This record looks at one TCR beta chain sequence and its context. The antigen is not known. This record belongs to a study of identical twins. The V gene lost 2 bases and the J gene lost 2 bases, with 6 bases spanning the gap. Germline V lookup: CDR1 MNHEY, CDR2 SVGAGI. CDR3 length: 13 amino acids. The study's findings and limits: There were fewer insertions in abundant cord blood beta clonotypes, but memory repertoires showed no such pattern. For out-of-frame beta sequences, excess twin sharing was weaker.

TCRdb re-analysed the 5' RACE reads in MiXCR, keeping a single row per CDR3 protein. The data contain some 570,000 distinct CDR3 sequences, around 24% of them singletons. These data were likewise used in another study, on yellow fever vaccine responses in identical twins.

The sample taken for sequencing was CD4+ T cells sorted from blood. This chain joins TRBV6-5 and TRBJ1-1; D gene unclear. This TCR came from a woman between 18 and 29 years old in good health. CDR3 sequence reads: CASSYDGNTEAFF. The CDR3, as DNA: TGTGCCAGCAGTTACGACGGAAACACTGAAGCTTTCTTT.